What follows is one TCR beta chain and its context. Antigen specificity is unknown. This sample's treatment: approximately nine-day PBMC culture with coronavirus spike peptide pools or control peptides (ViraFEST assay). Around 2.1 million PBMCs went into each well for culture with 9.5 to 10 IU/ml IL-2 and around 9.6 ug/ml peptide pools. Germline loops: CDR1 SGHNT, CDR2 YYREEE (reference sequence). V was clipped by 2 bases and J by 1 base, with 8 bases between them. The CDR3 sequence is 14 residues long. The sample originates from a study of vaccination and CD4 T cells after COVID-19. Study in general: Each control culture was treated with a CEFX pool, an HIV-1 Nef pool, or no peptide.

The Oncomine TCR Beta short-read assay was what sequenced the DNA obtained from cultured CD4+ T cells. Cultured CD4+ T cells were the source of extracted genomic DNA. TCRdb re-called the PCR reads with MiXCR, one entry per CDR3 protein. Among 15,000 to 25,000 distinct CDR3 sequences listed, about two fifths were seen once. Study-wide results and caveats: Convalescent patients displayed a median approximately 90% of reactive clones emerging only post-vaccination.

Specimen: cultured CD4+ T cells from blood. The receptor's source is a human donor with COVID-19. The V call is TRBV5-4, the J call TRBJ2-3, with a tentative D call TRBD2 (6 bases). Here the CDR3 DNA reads TGTGCCAGCAGCTTAGCGGGTGGCACAGATACGCAGTATTTT. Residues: CASSLAGGTDTQYF.